The following is a TCR beta chain sequence with its context. As yet, its antigen is unknown. Generated by immunoSEQ multiplex PCR, the TCRdb table keeps only in-frame clones and is missing some. This repertoire includes approximately 49,000 clones. This record comes from a study of Tregs in tolerant kidney transplant recipients. Whole-study findings and limits: Changing PCR primers prevented nucleotide comparison between some patients' samples. Biological reproducibility was not directly addressed in this study.

The sequencing used CD4+ T cells from blood, collected before the transplant. This sequence was found in a human donor who received a combined kidney and bone marrow transplant.

The CDR3 region is CASSFGLAGDEQYF. Incomplete CDR3 DNA: TGTGCCAGCAGTTTTGGACTAGCGGGAGACGAG. This chain connects TRBV7-9 to TRBJ2-7, with TRBD2 matching 13 bases. Read data end 3 residues before the CDR3 end; the end is taken from the germline J gene. The CDR3 has 14 amino acids. CDR1 and CDR2 from the germline V gene are SEHNR and FQNEAQ (reference sequence). V shed 6 bases and J 5 bases; nucleotides not matched to a gene: 4.